These 19 T cell receptor beta chains were all obtained from the same sample, sequenced in a study of T cell responses to AZD1222 COVID-19 vaccine. Measured with immunoSEQ multiplex PCR; TCRdb has only the in-frame clones, and not every one. The sample records 150,000 to 200,000 clones, less than 95% being singletons. The starting material was peripheral blood, obtained on day 0 of AZD1222 vaccination. These receptors all stem from an adult in good health.

This clone appeared a few times. V and J are TRBV18 and TRBJ2-2; no clear D. There are 12 residues in the CDR3. CDR1 and CDR2 from the germline V gene are KGHSH and LQKENI. With 1 base removed from V and 7 bases from J, the gap between germline ends came to 4 bases. The CDR3: CASSPQNGELFF. The CDR3 DNA sequence: TGTGCCAGCTCACCACAGAACGGGGAGCTGTTTTTT.

The V gene is TRBV6-2 or TRBV6-3, the J gene TRBJ1-2; D unclear. Germline values: CDR1 MNHEY, CDR2 SVGEGT. The V and J ends lost 6 bases and 0 bases respectively, with 14 bases between them. This CDR3 spans 15 amino acids. The CDR3 protein is CASSGPLAANYGYTF. Written as DNA, the CDR3 is TGTGCCAGCAGCGGACCGTTGGCAGCTAACTATGGCTACACCTTC.

This chain connects TRBV12-3 or TRBV12-4 to TRBJ2-2; no clear D. The CDR3 runs to 12 residues. Trimming cost V 7 bases and J 3 bases, with 6 bases left between them. CDR3 sequence reads: CASNSHTGELFF. The CDR3 coding sequence is TGTGCCAGCAATAGTCACACCGGGGAGCTGTTTTTT.

V gene TRBV4-2 combines with J gene TRBJ2-5; D unclear. Germline V gene sequence: CDR1 LGHNA, CDR2 YNFKEQ. Trimming took 4 bases from V and 4 from J, leaving 16 bases between them. CDR3 length equals 15 residues. CDR3 in amino acids: CASSLELDFGETQYF. The CDR3 DNA is TGTGCCAGCAGCCTCGAGTTGGATTTCGGAGAGACCCAGTACTTC.

The chain is built from TRBV15 and TRBJ2-1, with 9 bases aligning to TRBD1. CDR3 size: 14 residues. Unmatched junction bases numbered 8, after V lost 2 bases and J lost 12 bases. Looked up from germline, CDR1 is LNHNV and CDR2 is YYDKDF (reference sequence). The CDR3 DNA is TGTGCCACCAGCAGACGGACAGGGGAGCGAACGCAGTTCTTC. Residues: CATSRRTGERTQFF.

CDR3: CASSSGLAGVDEQFF. Here the CDR3 DNA reads TGTGCCAGCAGCTCAGGACTAGCCGGGGTCGATGAGCAGTTCTTC. V usage is TRBV11-3 and J usage is TRBJ2-1; TRBD2 agrees at 8 bases. The V and J ends lost 4 bases and 8 bases, in that order; junction bases with no gene match: 10. The CDR3 is made up of 15 amino acids. The germline V gene encodes CDR1 SGHNT and CDR2 YENEEA.

The CDR3: CASSRASGTASGGGYTF. CDR3 nucleotides: TGTGCCAGCAGCCGAGCTTCCGGGACCGCCAGCGGTGGGGGCTACACCTTC. This sequence joins TRBV7-8 and TRBJ1-2; D is possibly TRBD1 (5 bases). The germline V gene encodes CDR1 SGHVS and CDR2 FQNEAQ. The CDR3 extends over 17 amino acids. Trimming took 5 bases from V and 8 from J, leaving 27 bases between them.

V usage is TRBV7-8 and J usage is TRBJ1-4, with 10 positions matching TRBD1. The CDR3 sequence is 15 residues long. Germline V gene lookup returns CDR1 SGHVS and CDR2 FQNEAQ. V gave up 6 bases and J gave up 7 bases; unmatched junction bases: 8. The CDR3 protein is CASSLPGQGSEKLFF. The CDR3 DNA reads TGTGCCAGCAGTCTTCCGGGACAGGGGAGTGAAAAACTGTTTTTT.

This chain connects TRBV7-9 to TRBJ2-7, with TRBD1 matching 9 bases. This CDR3 comprises 15 residues. V shed 0 bases and J 2 bases; nucleotides not matched to a gene: 2. CDR1 is SEHNR and CDR2 is FQNEAQ in the germline V gene (reference sequence). The DNA for the CDR3 is TGTGCCAGCAGCTTAGCCGGGACAGGGACCTACGAGCAGTACTTC. Its protein product is CASSLAGTGTYEQYF.

The chain has TRBV7-3 and TRBJ2-5; D might be TRBD1 (5 bases). The germline V gene has CDR1 SGHTA and CDR2 FQGTGA. Trimming took off 5 bases at V and 2 bases at J, with 9 bases between the two ends. This CDR3 has 13 amino acids. The chain's CDR3 is CASSPGPQETQYF. CDR3 coding DNA: TGTGCCAGCAGCCCAGGGCCACAAGAGACCCAGTACTTC.

The chain recombines TRBV5-5 with TRBJ1-1; D unresolved. The CDR3 spans 13 residues. Per the germline V gene, CDR1 is SGHKS and CDR2 is YYEKEE (reference sequence). V lost 1 base and J 3 bases, leaving 7 bases between the germline ends. The CDR3 nucleotides read TGTGCCAGCAGCTTGACGAGTTACACTGAAGCTTTCTTT. It encodes CASSLTSYTEAFF.

The gene calls are TRBV2 and TRBJ2-2, with a weak D call TRBD2 (6 bases). V lost 3 bases, J lost 7 bases, and 6 bases lay in between. CDR1 and CDR2 (germline): SNHLY, FYNNEI. This CDR3 has 12 amino acids. The CDR3 DNA sequence: TGTGCCAGCAGTGAGGGACTCGGGGAGCTGTTTTTT. Protein: CASSEGLGELFF.

This clone was detected only once. This chain uses TRBV28 with TRBJ2-1; D may correspond to TRBD1 or TRBD2 (5 bases each). CDR3 length: 15 amino acids. Germline V CDR1 and CDR2: MDHEN, SYDVKM. Trimming removed 9 bases from V and 3 bases from J, with 18 bases in between. CDR3 DNA: TGTGCCAGTACACGGGCCGGGACCGTCTACAATGAGCAGTTCTTC. Protein product: CASTRAGTVYNEQFF. The full variable domain, in which reference TRBV28 and TRBJ2-1 provide the parts outside the CDR3, is DVKVTQSSRYLVKRTGEKVFLECVQDMDHENMFWYRQDPGLGLRLIYFSYDVKMKEKGDIPEGYSVSREKKERFSLILESASTNQTSMYLCASTRAGTVYNEQFFGPGTRLTVL.

This chain links TRBV5-1 with TRBJ1-2; 7 bases match TRBD1. There are 13 residues in the CDR3. Looked up from germline, CDR1 is SGHRS and CDR2 is YFSETQ. V trimming: 4 bases; J trimming: 8 bases; junction bases outside the gene matches: 8. The CDR3 coding sequence is TGCGCCAGCAGCCTGAGTACAGGGGCGGGCTACACCTTC. Translation gives CASSLSTGAGYTF.

The chain links TRBV7-2 to TRBJ1-2; the match to TRBD1 covers 12 bases. With 8 bases clipped from V and 7 bases from J, the junction kept 2 bases outside the gene matches. Germline V lookup: CDR1 SGHTA, CDR2 FQGNSA. This CDR3 comprises 12 residues. The CDR3 DNA is TGTGCCAGCGGGACAGGGGGCTCTGGCTACACCTTC. Encoded protein: CASGTGGSGYTF.

V gene TRBV6-2 or TRBV6-3 combines with J gene TRBJ2-7; D is perhaps TRBD1 or TRBD2 (5 bases each). Germline assignment: CDR1 MNHEY and CDR2 SVGEGT. CDR3 length: 14 amino acids. V dropped 5 bases and J dropped 7 bases, with 18 bases sitting between them. CDR3 bases: TGTGCCAGCAGTAACACGGGAACTAAGGGGGAGCAGTACTTC. Residues: CASSNTGTKGEQYF.

This clone was detected only once. The rearrangement links TRBV11-2 to TRBJ2-2; D is unclear. The CDR3 is 15 residues long. V was cut by 7 bases and J by 6 bases, with 18 bases left in between. From germline, CDR1 is SGHAT and CDR2 FQNNGV. The CDR3 bases are TGTGCCAGCAACCTTAGGGCTTCTCAACCCGGGGAGCTGTTTTTT. Its protein product is CASNLRASQPGELFF.

The CDR3 region is CASSEPGQGSGKLFF. The CDR3 DNA reads TGTGCCAGCAGTGAGCCGGGACAGGGCTCAGGAAAACTGTTTTTT. The chain is built from TRBV6-1 and TRBJ1-4; 9 positions agree with TRBD1. Per the germline V gene, CDR1 is MNHNS and CDR2 is SASEGT. This CDR3 has 15 amino acids. The ends lost 3 bases at V and 10 bases at J; junction bases unmatched: 9.

The chain joins TRBV14 to TRBJ1-2; weak D call: TRBD1 (6 bases). This CDR3 is built from 17 residues. Between the trimmed V and J ends, which lost 0 bases and 4 bases, there was a span of 18 bases. The germline CDR1 and CDR2 sequences are SGHDN and FVKESK. This CDR3 reads CASSQDNWGRVSYGYTF. The CDR3 DNA reads as TGTGCCAGCAGCCAAGATAATTGGGGGCGCGTCAGCTATGGCTACACCTTC.